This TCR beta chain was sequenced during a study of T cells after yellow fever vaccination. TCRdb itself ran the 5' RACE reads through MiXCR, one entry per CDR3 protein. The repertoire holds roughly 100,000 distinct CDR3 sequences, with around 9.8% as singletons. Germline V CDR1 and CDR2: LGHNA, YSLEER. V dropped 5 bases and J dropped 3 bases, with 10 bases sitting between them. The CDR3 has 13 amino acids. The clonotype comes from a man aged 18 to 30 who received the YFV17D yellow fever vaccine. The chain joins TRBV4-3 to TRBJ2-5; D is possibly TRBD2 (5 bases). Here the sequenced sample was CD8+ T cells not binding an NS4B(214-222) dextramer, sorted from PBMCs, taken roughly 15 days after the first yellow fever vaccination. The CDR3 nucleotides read TGCGCCAGCAGCAGCAGAGGGAAAGAGACCCAGTACTTC. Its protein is CASSSRGKETQYF.